The 15 T cell receptor beta chains below all came from one sample that was sequenced in a study of blood T cell repertoires in COVID-19. Using immunoSEQ multiplex PCR, the repertoire was profiled, and TCRdb retains in-frame clones only, with some absent. The data hold about 130,000 clones, with 78% observed a single time. Sample: peripheral blood. All receptors derive from a man aged 60 to 75 who had recovered from COVID-19.

The CDR3 reads CASSSLQGPETQYF. In DNA, the CDR3 is TGTGCCAGCAGCTCCCTACAGGGGCCGGAGACCCAGTACTTC. V is TRBV7-2 and J is TRBJ2-5; 7 nucleotides match TRBD1. CDR1 is SGHTA, CDR2 FQGNSA, per germline. After removal of 4 bases from V and 5 bases from J, the junction contained 7 bases not matched to a gene. This CDR3 spans 14 amino acids.

This clone was recorded only once. This rearrangement joins TRBV7-9 to TRBJ1-2; TRBD1 matches at 8 bases. The CDR3 has 15 amino acids. The V gene's germline CDR1 is SEHNR and CDR2 FQNEAQ (reference sequence). With V trimmed by 4 bases and J by 4 bases, 8 bases remained unmatched. The CDR3 here is CASSSLATGAYGYTF. CDR3 nucleotides: TGTGCCAGCAGCTCACTAGCGACAGGGGCCTATGGCTACACCTTC.

The chain couples TRBV12-5 to TRBJ1-1; D not certain. V lost 2 bases, J lost 11 bases, and 12 bases lay in between. This CDR3 has 12 amino acids. The germline gives CDR1 LGHNT, CDR2 FRNRAP. Written as DNA, the CDR3 is TGTGCTAGTGGTTTGAATCGGGGATCCGCTTTCTTT. Amino acid sequence: CASGLNRGSAFF.

The V call is TRBV7-9, the J call TRBJ1-1, with D maybe TRBD1 (5 bases). V was cut by 0 bases and J by 1 base, with 9 bases left in between. The CDR3 totals 15 residues. Germline lookup yields CDR1 SEHNR and CDR2 FQNEAQ (reference sequence). As DNA, the CDR3 is TGTGCCAGCAGCTTAGCAGGCAGGGCGAACACTGAAGCTTTCTTT. It encodes CASSLAGRANTEAFF.

This sequence joins TRBV5-1 and TRBJ2-2; 7 nucleotides match TRBD2. CDR3 length: 16 residues. Per the germline V gene, CDR1 is SGHRS and CDR2 is YFSETQ. V lost 2 bases, J lost 4 bases, and 8 bases stayed unmatched. CDR3 loop: CASSFLVAGTTGELFF. The CDR3 DNA follows: TGCGCCAGCAGCTTCCTGGTAGCGGGTACCACCGGGGAGCTGTTTTTT.

This clone was found a few times. The chain joins TRBV2 to TRBJ1-5; TRBD1 aligns across 8 bases. Per germline, CDR1 SNHLY and CDR2 FYNNEI. The ends lost 1 base at V and 7 bases at J; junction bases unmatched: 3. This CDR3 has 14 amino acids. The CDR3 sequence is CASSEGTGPQPQHF. The CDR3 nucleotides read TGTGCCAGCAGTGAAGGGACAGGGCCCCAGCCCCAGCATTTT.

This clone was recorded once. The rearrangement joins TRBV7-2 to TRBJ1-1; TRBD1 agrees at 9 bases. This CDR3 has 14 amino acids. The germline V gene encodes CDR1 SGHTA and CDR2 FQGNSA. V gave up 1 base and J gave up 11 bases; unmatched junction bases: 8. As DNA, the CDR3 is TGTGCCAGCAGCTTAGACTGGGACAGGGTGGGGGCTTTCTTT. It yields the protein CASSLDWDRVGAFF. The variable domain in full, completed from reference TRBV7-2 and TRBJ1-1, reads GAGVSQSPSNKVTEKGKDVELRCDPISGHTALYWYRQSLGQGLEFLIYFQGNSAPDKSGLPSDRFSAERTGGSVSTLTIQRTQQEDSAVYLCASSLDWDRVGAFFGQGTRLTVV.

This chain joins TRBV19 and TRBJ2-6, with 15 bases fitting TRBD2. This CDR3 is 18 amino acids long. V lost 7 bases and J lost 0; bases outside the gene matches: 4. CDR1 is LNHDA, CDR2 SQIVND, per germline (reference sequence). This chain's CDR3 is CASTGTSGGYSGANVLTF. In DNA form, the CDR3 reads TGTGCCAGTACCGGGACTAGCGGGGGGTACTCTGGGGCCAACGTCCTGACTTTC. Full variable domain (missing parts from reference TRBV19 and TRBJ2-6): DGGITQSPKYLFRKEGQNVTLSCEQNLNHDAMYWYRQDPGQGLRLIYYSQIVNDFQKGDIAEGYSVSREKKESFPLTVTSAQKNPTAFYLCASTGTSGGYSGANVLTFGAGSRLTVL.

The chain joins TRBV12-3 or TRBV12-4 to TRBJ2-5; the D gene is possibly TRBD2 (6 bases). CDR3 length: 13 residues. The V gene lost 7 bases and the J gene lost 4 bases, with 13 bases spanning the gap. CDR3 in amino acids: CASTLGGGETQYF. As DNA, the CDR3 is TGTGCCAGCACTTTGGGGGGAGGAGAGACCCAGTACTTC.

The rearrangement joins TRBV9 to TRBJ1-1, with 8 bases that match TRBD1. The V and J ends lost 5 bases and 4 bases, in that order; junction bases with no gene match: 7. CDR1 and CDR2 (germline): SGDLS, YYNGEE. The CDR3 covers 14 residues. The CDR3: CASSATGGSTEAFF. The CDR3 bases are TGTGCCAGCAGTGCTACAGGGGGGAGCACTGAAGCTTTCTTT. Complete variable domain (other parts from reference TRBV9 and TRBJ1-1): DSGVTQTPKHLITATGQRVTLRCSPRSGDLSVYWYQQSLDQGLQFLIQYYNGEERAKGNILERFSAQQFPDLHSELNLSSLELGDSALYFCASSATGGSTEAFFGQGTRLTVV.

The J gene is TRBJ2-7, the V gene TRBV7-2; weak D call: TRBD2 (7 bases). Trimming took off 1 base at V and 0 bases at J, with 16 bases between the two ends. CDR3 length: 17 amino acids. Germline CDR1 reads SGHTA; CDR2 reads FQGNSA. The DNA for the CDR3 is TGTGCCAGCAGCTTAGGGCGCGGGGGCCTTAGCTCCTACGAGCAGTACTTC. It translates to CASSLGRGGLSSYEQYF.

This clone was picked up a small number of times. V is TRBV19 and J is TRBJ1-1, with unresolved D. The CDR3 extends over 13 amino acids. Germline V lookup: CDR1 LNHDA, CDR2 SQIVND (reference sequence). The V and J ends lost 5 bases and 2 bases respectively, with 9 bases between them. CDR3 loop: CASSFPTNTEAFF. The CDR3, as DNA: TGTGCCAGTAGTTTCCCGACAAACACTGAAGCTTTCTTT.

The chain employs TRBV28 and TRBJ2-5; 8 bases are a match to TRBD1. The CDR3 is made up of 15 amino acids. Germline lookup yields CDR1 MDHEN and CDR2 SYDVKM. V lost 3 bases, J lost 4 bases, and 7 bases stayed unmatched. The CDR3 region is CASSLPRTGTETQYF. The CDR3 coding sequence is TGTGCCAGCAGTTTGCCGCGGACAGGGACAGAGACCCAGTACTTC.

On this clone itself: The sample has other DNA sequences that encode this CDR3 too. The chain uses TRBV7-9 and TRBJ1-1; D is unclear. Trimming shortened V by 1 base and J by 0 bases, and 3 bases separated the two germline ends. Germline CDR1 is SEHNR and CDR2 is FQNEAQ (reference sequence). This CDR3 contains 13 residues. CDR3 in DNA: TGTGCCAGCAGCTTAGATATGAACACTGAAGCTTTCTTT. Translating gives CASSLDMNTEAFF.

The chain combines TRBV11-2 with TRBJ2-3, with 14 nucleotides matching TRBD2. V trimming: 4 bases; J trimming: 8 bases; junction bases outside the gene matches: 8. The germline V gene has CDR1 SGHAT and CDR2 FQNNGV. The CDR3 spans 16 residues. The CDR3 DNA reads TGTGCCAGCAGCTGGGGACTAGCGGGAGCCTCAGGTACGCAGTATTTT. It codes for CASSWGLAGASGTQYF.